The 5 T cell receptor beta chains listed next were all sequenced from one sample in a study of blood T cells in healthy people across ages. A sample-barcoded 5' primer and a J-beta primer mix were used in a second PCR of roughly 7 to 11 cycles. TCRdb processed the 5' RACE reads anew with MiXCR; each CDR3 protein has one entry. The repertoire holds some 1.6 million distinct CDR3 sequences, roughly 32% seen once, with over 9% in the top ten. The sample taken for sequencing was blood. The receptors here all came from a woman in her 30s in good health.

The gene calls are TRBV6-1 and TRBJ2-5; the match to TRBD1 covers 9 bases. The CDR3 extends over 14 amino acids. V shed 7 bases and J 5 bases; nucleotides not matched to a gene: 8. Germline CDR1 reads MNHNS; CDR2 reads SASEGT. CDR3 in amino acids: CASMSDRGRETQYF. CDR3 DNA: TGTGCCAGCATGTCGGACAGGGGTAGGGAGACCCAGTACTTC.

This chain uses TRBV7-3 with TRBJ2-1; D not resolved. This CDR3 is 13 amino acids long. Deletions cut 4 bases from V and 10 bases from J, with 14 bases between. Germline V CDR1 and CDR2: SGHTA, FQGTGA. DNA for the CDR3: TGTGCCAGCAGCTCCCCCCCCCAGACGGAGCAGTTCTTC. It translates to CASSSPPQTEQFF.

This clonotype appeared a few times. The rearrangement uses TRBV29-1 and TRBJ1-4; D ambiguous. Per germline, CDR1 SQVTM and CDR2 ANQGSEA. The CDR3 has 12 amino acids. Trimming took off 8 bases at V and 6 bases at J, with 13 bases between the two ends. CDR3 nucleotide sequence: TGCAGCTCCGTGGGGTTGGATGAAAAACTGTTTTTT. This encodes CSSVGLDEKLFF.

This chain uses TRBV27 with TRBJ2-7; TRBD2 aligns across 8 bases. CDR3 size: 13 residues. The germline V gene has CDR1 MNHEY and CDR2 SMNVEV (reference sequence). Trimming at V came to 6 bases and at J to 3 bases, leaving 4 bases not matched to a gene. This CDR3 is CASRQTSVYEQYF. CDR3 DNA sequence: TGTGCCAGCAGGCAGACTAGCGTCTACGAGCAGTACTTC.

This clonotype showed up just a few times. This chain joins TRBV6-2 or TRBV6-3 and TRBJ2-3; 7 positions agree with TRBD2. The CDR3 has 16 residues. With 3 bases clipped from V and 2 bases from J, the junction kept 8 bases outside the gene matches. The germline V gene has CDR1 MNHEY and CDR2 SVGEGT. CDR3 nucleotide sequence: TGTGCCAGCAGTTATGAGCGAGGGACTACCACAGATACGCAGTATTTT. Its translation: CASSYERGTTTDTQYF.